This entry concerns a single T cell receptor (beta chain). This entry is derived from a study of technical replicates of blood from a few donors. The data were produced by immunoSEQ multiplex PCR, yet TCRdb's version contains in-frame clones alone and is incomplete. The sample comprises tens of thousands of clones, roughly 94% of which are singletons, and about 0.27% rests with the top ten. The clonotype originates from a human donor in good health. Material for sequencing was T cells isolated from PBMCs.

CDR3 in DNA: TGTGCCAGCAGCTTAGCGAAAGGGCCGAGCGGGGCCGGCTACACCTTC. Translating gives CASSLAKGPSGAGYTF. The chain couples TRBV7-2 to TRBJ1-2, with D perhaps matching TRBD1 (5 bases). Germline values: CDR1 SGHTA, CDR2 FQGNSA. V dropped 0 bases and J dropped 8 bases, with 19 bases sitting between them. The CDR3 has 16 residues. Full variable domain (remainder filled in from reference TRBV7-2 and TRBJ1-2): GAGVSQSPSNKVTEKGKDVELRCDPISGHTALYWYRQSLGQGLEFLIYFQGNSAPDKSGLPSDRFSAERTGGSVSTLTIQRTQQEDSAVYLCASSLAKGPSGAGYTFGSGTRLTVV.